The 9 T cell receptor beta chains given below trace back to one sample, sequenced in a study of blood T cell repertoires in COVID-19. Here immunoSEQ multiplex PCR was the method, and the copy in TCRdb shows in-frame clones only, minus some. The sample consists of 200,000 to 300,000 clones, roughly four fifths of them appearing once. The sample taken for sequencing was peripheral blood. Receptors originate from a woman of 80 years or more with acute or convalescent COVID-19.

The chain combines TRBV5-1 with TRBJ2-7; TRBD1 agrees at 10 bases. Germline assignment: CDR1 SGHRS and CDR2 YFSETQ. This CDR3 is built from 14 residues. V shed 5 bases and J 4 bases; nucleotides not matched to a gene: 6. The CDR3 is CASRWGQGLYEQYF. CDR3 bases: TGCGCCAGCAGATGGGGACAGGGGTTATACGAGCAGTACTTC.

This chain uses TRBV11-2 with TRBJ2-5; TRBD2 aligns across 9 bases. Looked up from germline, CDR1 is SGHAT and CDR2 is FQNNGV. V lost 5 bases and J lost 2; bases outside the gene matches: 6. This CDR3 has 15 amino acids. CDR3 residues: CASSHLAGRQETQYF. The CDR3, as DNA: TGTGCCAGCAGCCACCTAGCGGGGCGACAAGAGACCCAGTACTTC.

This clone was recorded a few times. The DNA for the CDR3 is TGTGCCAGCAGCGTAGCGAGCGGGGGCTACGAGCAGTACTTC. Encoded protein: CASSVASGGYEQYF. The chain recombines TRBV9 with TRBJ2-7, with TRBD2 matching 8 bases. Germline V CDR1 and CDR2: SGDLS, YYNGEE. J was trimmed by 3 bases and V by 0 bases; bases with no gene match: 2. The CDR3 totals 14 residues.

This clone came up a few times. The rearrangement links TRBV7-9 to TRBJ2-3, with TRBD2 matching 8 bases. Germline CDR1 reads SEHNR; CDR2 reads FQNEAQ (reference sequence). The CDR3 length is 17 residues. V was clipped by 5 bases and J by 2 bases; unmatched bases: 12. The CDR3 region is CASSPGGGNRATDTQYF. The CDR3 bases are TGTGCCAGCAGCCCGGGGGGGGGAAACAGGGCCACAGATACGCAGTATTTT.

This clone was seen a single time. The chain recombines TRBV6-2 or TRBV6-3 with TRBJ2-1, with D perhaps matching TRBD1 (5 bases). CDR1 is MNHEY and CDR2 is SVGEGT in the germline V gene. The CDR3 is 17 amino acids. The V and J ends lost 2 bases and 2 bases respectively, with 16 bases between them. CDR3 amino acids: CASSYRLTEPAYNEQFF. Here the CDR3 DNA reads TGTGCCAGCAGTTACCGTTTGACAGAACCCGCCTACAATGAGCAGTTCTTC.

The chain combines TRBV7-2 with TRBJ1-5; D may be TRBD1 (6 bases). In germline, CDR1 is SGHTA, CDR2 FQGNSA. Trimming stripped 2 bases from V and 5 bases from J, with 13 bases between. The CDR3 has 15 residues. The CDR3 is CASSLYLSGDQPQHF. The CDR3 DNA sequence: TGTGCCAGCAGCTTATATCTCTCAGGGGATCAGCCCCAGCATTTT.

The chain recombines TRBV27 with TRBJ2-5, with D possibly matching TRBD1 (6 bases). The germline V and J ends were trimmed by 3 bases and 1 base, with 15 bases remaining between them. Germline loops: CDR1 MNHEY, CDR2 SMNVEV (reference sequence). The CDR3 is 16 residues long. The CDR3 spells CASSFRSTGSQETQYF. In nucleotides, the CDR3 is TGTGCCAGCAGTTTTCGTTCGACAGGTAGCCAAGAGACCCAGTACTTC.

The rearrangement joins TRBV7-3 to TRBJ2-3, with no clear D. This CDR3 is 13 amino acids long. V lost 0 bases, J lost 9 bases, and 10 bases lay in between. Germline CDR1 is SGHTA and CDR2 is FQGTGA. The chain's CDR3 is CASSLTGSMTQYF. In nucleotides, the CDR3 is TGTGCCAGCAGCTTAACGGGTAGCATGACGCAGTATTTT.

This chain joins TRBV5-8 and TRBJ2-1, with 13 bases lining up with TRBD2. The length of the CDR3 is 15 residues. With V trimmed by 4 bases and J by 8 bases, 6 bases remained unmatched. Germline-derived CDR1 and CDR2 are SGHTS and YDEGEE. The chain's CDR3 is CASSRTSGRSYEQFF. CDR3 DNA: TGTGCCAGCAGCCGGACTAGCGGGAGAAGCTATGAGCAGTTCTTC.